These T cell receptor beta chains were read from a single sample in a study of CD8 T cells in Susac syndrome. Each CDR3 protein is one row after TCRdb ran MiXCR on the immunoSEQ multiplex PCR reads. The sample has 120,000 to 150,000 distinct CDR3 sequences; around 95% are singletons. Material for sequencing was CD4+ T cells from PBMCs. All receptors derive from a human donor with Susac syndrome. CDR3s include the opening cysteine and the closing phenylalanine or tryptophan. Fields, in order: V gene, J gene, clone size, D gene, CDR3 protein, CDR3 DNA. The D gene is left open where the match is weak. Clone size is stated in some rows and not others, as once, few, many or a class when expanded.

v_call: TRBV3-1
j_call: TRBJ1-5
clone_size: NA
d_call: NA
cdr3_aa: CASSQNNQPQHF
cdr3_nt: TGTGCCAGCAGCCAAAACAATCAGCCCCAGCATTTT

v_call: TRBV10-3
j_call: TRBJ1-1
clone_size: NA
d_call: NA
cdr3_aa: CAISPHDSPTAAFF
cdr3_nt: TGTGCCATCAGCCCGCACGACAGTCCCACGGCGGCTTTCTTT

v_call: TRBV6-5
j_call: TRBJ1-2
clone_size: NA
d_call: NA
cdr3_aa: CASSYSGGHPGGYTF
cdr3_nt: TGTGCCAGCAGTTACTCGGGGGGACACCCTGGCGGCTACACCTTC

v_call: TRBV19
j_call: TRBJ2-1
clone_size: NA
d_call: NA
cdr3_aa: CASSIDHSQISYNEQFF
cdr3_nt: TGTGCCAGTAGTATAGACCACAGCCAAATCTCCTACAATGAGCAGTTCTTC

v_call: TRBV6-2/TRBV6-3
j_call: TRBJ2-1
clone_size: NA
d_call: NA
cdr3_aa: CASRDPGGLDEQFF
cdr3_nt: TGTGCCAGCAGGGACCCTGGGGGGTTGGATGAGCAGTTCTTC

v_call: TRBV28
j_call: TRBJ2-1
clone_size: NA
d_call: NA
cdr3_aa: CASTLLGGPGEQFF
cdr3_nt: TGTGCCAGCACCCTCCTGGGGGGGCCTGGTGAGCAGTTCTTC

v_call: TRBV7-3
j_call: TRBJ1-1
clone_size: NA
d_call: NA
cdr3_aa: CASSQGRNTEAFF
cdr3_nt: TGTGCCAGCAGTCAAGGACGGAACACTGAAGCTTTCTTT

v_call: TRBV20-1
j_call: TRBJ2-7
clone_size: NA
d_call: TRBD2
cdr3_aa: CSAKRTSGSSYEQYF
cdr3_nt: TGCAGTGCTAAAAGGACTAGCGGGAGCTCCTACGAGCAGTACTTC

v_call: TRBV29-1
j_call: TRBJ1-1
clone_size: NA
d_call: NA
cdr3_aa: CSVEERLNTEAFF
cdr3_nt: TGCAGCGTTGAAGAGAGGCTGAACACTGAAGCTTTCTTT

v_call: TRBV12-3/TRBV12-4
j_call: TRBJ2-1
clone_size: NA
d_call: NA
cdr3_aa: CASSLDYAYNEQFF
cdr3_nt: TGTGCCAGCAGCTTAGATTACGCCTACAATGAGCAGTTCTTC

v_call: TRBV20-1
j_call: TRBJ2-5
clone_size: NA
d_call: NA
cdr3_aa: CSVTHQETQYF
cdr3_nt: TGCAGTGTCACCCACCAAGAGACCCAGTACTTC

v_call: TRBV18
j_call: TRBJ1-2
clone_size: NA
d_call: TRBD1
cdr3_aa: CASSPPSVGTAYGYTF
cdr3_nt: TGTGCCAGCTCACCACCTTCCGTCGGGACAGCCTATGGCTACACCTTC

v_call: TRBV9
j_call: TRBJ2-1
clone_size: NA
d_call: TRBD1
cdr3_aa: CASSVGMGQGNNEQFF
cdr3_nt: TGTGCCAGCAGCGTAGGAATGGGACAGGGGAACAATGAGCAGTTCTTC

v_call: TRBV20-1
j_call: TRBJ1-2
clone_size: NA
d_call: TRBD1
cdr3_aa: CSARDTSQGALYGYTF
cdr3_nt: TGCAGTGCTAGAGATACTTCACAGGGGGCCCTTTATGGCTACACCTTC

v_call: TRBV9
j_call: TRBJ1-3
clone_size: NA
d_call: NA
cdr3_aa: CASSASPGGGSGNTIYF
cdr3_nt: TGTGCCAGCAGCGCTTCTCCAGGTGGGGGATCTGGAAACACCATATATTTT

v_call: TRBV3-1
j_call: TRBJ1-6
clone_size: NA
d_call: NA
cdr3_aa: CASSQEEHNSPLHF
cdr3_nt: TGTGCCAGCAGCCAAGAAGAACATAATTCACCCCTCCACTTT

v_call: TRBV6-4
j_call: TRBJ2-2
clone_size: NA
d_call: TRBD1
cdr3_aa: CASSQGEGNTGELFF
cdr3_nt: TGTGCCAGCAGTCAGGGGGAAGGAAACACCGGGGAGCTGTTTTTT

v_call: TRBV3-1
j_call: TRBJ1-3
clone_size: once
d_call: NA
cdr3_aa: CASSQSLRVSGNTIYF
cdr3_nt: TGTGCCAGCAGCCAATCATTGAGGGTCTCTGGAAACACCATATATTTT

v_call: TRBV2
j_call: TRBJ2-7
clone_size: NA
d_call: NA
cdr3_aa: CASSRVRGKYEQYF
cdr3_nt: TGTGCCAGCAGTCGAGTACGGGGGAAATACGAGCAGTACTTC

v_call: TRBV29-1
j_call: TRBJ2-7
clone_size: NA
d_call: NA
cdr3_aa: CSAGKGTYEQYF
cdr3_nt: TGCAGCGCTGGAAAGGGAACCTACGAGCAGTACTTC

v_call: TRBV29-1
j_call: TRBJ2-2
clone_size: NA
d_call: TRBD1
cdr3_aa: CSVRQGAYRELFF
cdr3_nt: TGCAGCGTAAGACAGGGGGCGTACCGGGAGCTGTTTTTT

v_call: TRBV27
j_call: TRBJ2-7
clone_size: once
d_call: NA
cdr3_aa: CASSPRDVRYEQYF
cdr3_nt: TGTGCCAGCAGTCCCCGGGACGTACGCTACGAGCAGTACTTC